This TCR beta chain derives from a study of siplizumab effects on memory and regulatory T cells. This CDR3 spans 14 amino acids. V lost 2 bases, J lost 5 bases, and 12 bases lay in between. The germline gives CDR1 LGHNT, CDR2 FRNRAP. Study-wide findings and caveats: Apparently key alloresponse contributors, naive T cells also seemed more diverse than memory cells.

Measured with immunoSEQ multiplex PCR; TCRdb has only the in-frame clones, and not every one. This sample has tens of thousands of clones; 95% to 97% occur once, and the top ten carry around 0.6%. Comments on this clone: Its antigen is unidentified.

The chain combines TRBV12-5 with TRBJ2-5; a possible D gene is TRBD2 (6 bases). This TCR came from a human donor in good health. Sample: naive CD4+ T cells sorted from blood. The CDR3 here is CASGLSGVLETQYF. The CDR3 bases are TGTGCTAGTGGTTTGTCGGGAGTCCTCGAGACCCAGTACTTC.